This TCR beta chain emerged from a study of blood T cell repertoires in COVID-19. Study background: In each case, the material was cDNA or gDNA derived from T cells, B-cell-depleted T cells, or PBMCs.

Per the authors' pipeline: Reference gene primer amplification in the assay estimated nucleated cell counts. TCRdb's table, derived via immunoSEQ multiplex PCR, lists solely in-frame clones and lacks some. V and J calls and clone size are as listed in that table; D and trimming were resolved from the DNA. The data show 230,000 or so clones, with over 75% seen just once and 1.9% held by the top ten. V dropped 2 bases and J dropped 2 bases, with 17 bases sitting between them. Germline-derived CDR1 and CDR2 are PRHDT and FYEKMQ (reference sequence). The CDR3 runs 17 residues. The sample taken for sequencing was peripheral blood. This receptor was identified in a man aged 35 to 55 with active or convalescent COVID-19. The chain couples TRBV13 to TRBJ2-3; D might be TRBD2 (6 bases). CDR3 nucleotides: TGTGCCAGCAGCTTATCCGCCGGGAGCGTCCTCACAGATACGCAGTATTTT. The encoded protein is CASSLSAGSVLTDTQYF.